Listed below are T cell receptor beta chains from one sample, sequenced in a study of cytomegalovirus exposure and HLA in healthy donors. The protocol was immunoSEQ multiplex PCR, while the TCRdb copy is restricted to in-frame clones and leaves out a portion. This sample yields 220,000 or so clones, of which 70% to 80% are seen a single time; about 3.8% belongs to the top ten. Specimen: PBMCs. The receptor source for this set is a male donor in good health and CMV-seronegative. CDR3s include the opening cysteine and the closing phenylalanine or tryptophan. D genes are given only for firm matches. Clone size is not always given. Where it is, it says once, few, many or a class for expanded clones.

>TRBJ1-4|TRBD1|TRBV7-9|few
TGTGCCAGCAGCCCGGGACAGCGGAATGAAAAACTGTTTTTT
CASSPGQRNEKLFF
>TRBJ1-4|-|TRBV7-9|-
TGTTCCAGCGATAAGCCTGAAAAACTGTTTTTT
CSSDKPEKLFF
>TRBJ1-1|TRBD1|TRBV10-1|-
TGCGCCAGCAGTTCCCTGACAGGGGGACAGGCTGAAGCTTTCTTT
CASSSLTGGQAEAFF
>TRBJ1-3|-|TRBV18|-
TGTGCCAGCTCACCCTTGGACAAAGGAAACACCATATATTTT
CASSPLDKGNTIYF
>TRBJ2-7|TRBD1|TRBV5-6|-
TGTGCCAGCAGCCTCGACAGGGACGAGCAGTACTTC
CASSLDRDEQYF
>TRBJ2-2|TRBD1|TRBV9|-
TGTGCCAGCAGCCCAATCGAGGGGGCCCCCGGGGAGCTGTTTTTT
CASSPIEGAPGELFF
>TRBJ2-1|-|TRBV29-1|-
TGCAGCGTCTCCTCGGCGGGGACCTACAATGAGCAGTTCTTC
CSVSSAGTYNEQFF
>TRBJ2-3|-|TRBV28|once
TGTGCCAGCAGTCCGATTTTCTCCGGGAGTGGTCCAGATACGCAGTATTTT
CASSPIFSGSGPDTQYF
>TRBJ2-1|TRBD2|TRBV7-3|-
TGTGCCAGCAGCTTAAGGCCTGGGACTAGCGCCAATGAGCAGTTCTTC
CASSLRPGTSANEQFF
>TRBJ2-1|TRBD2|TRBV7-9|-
TGTGCCAGCAGCCCAGCGCCCGGGACTAGCGGGAAAAATGAGCAGTTCTTC
CASSPAPGTSGKNEQFF
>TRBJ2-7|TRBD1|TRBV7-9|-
TGTGCCAGCAGCTTTACAGGGGACGAGCAGTACTTC
CASSFTGDEQYF
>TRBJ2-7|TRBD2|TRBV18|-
TGTGCCAGCTCGGCAGCGGGAGGCCAATCCTACGAGCAGTACTTC
CASSAAGGQSYEQYF
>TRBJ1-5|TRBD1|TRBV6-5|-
TGTGCCAGCAGTTGGGGACAGGGACCCAATCAGCCCCAGCATTTT
CASSWGQGPNQPQHF
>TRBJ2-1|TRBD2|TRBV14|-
TGTGCCAGCAGCCGGGGGACTAGCGGGAGGGCGTTGAATGAGCAGTTCTTC
CASSRGTSGRALNEQFF
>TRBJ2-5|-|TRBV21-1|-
TGTGCCAGCAGCGCCTGTGGGGGGAGGCCCCGCCAAGAGACCCAGTACTTC
CASSACGGRPRQETQYF
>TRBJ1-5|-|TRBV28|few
TGTGCCAGTCCGGACAGTCCTCTACGCAATCAGCCCCAGCATTTT
CASPDSPLRNQPQHF
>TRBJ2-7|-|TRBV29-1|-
TGCAGCGTTGATGACAGACCGCTGGGGGAGCAGTACTTC
CSVDDRPLGEQYF
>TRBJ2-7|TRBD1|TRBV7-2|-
TGTGCCAGCAGCTTTCCGTCCAGGGGGAGCGAGCAGTACTTC
CASSFPSRGSEQYF
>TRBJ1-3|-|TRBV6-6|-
TGTGCCAGCAGTAGCAAAGGGGCTGGAAACACCATATATTTT
CASSSKGAGNTIYF
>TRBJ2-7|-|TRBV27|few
TGTGCCAGCAATCAACGGGGCGAGCAGTACTTC
CASNQRGEQYF
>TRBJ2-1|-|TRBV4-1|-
TGCGCCAGCAGCCAGGGGGGGGCCGGGGGAGCGGATCCCAATGAGCAGTTCTTC
CASSQGGAGGADPNEQFF
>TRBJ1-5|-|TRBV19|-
TGTGCCAGTTATAATAGCAATCAGCCCCAGCATTTT
CASYNSNQPQHF
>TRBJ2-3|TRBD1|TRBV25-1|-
TGTGCCAGCAGTGAGGGACAGGCGAATCAGGGTACGCAGTATTTT
CASSEGQANQGTQYF
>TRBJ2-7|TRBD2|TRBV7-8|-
TGTGCCAGCAGCTCCTTAGCGGGTAGGGCTGGGGACGAGCAGTACTTC
CASSSLAGRAGDEQYF
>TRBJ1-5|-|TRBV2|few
TGTGCCAGCAAGCGGGAGCTAGAGAGCAATCAGCCCCAGCATTTT
CASKRELESNQPQHF
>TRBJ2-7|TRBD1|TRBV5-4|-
TGTGCCAGCAGCTTTTCCGGGACAGGGCGGCACGAGCAGTACTTC
CASSFSGTGRHEQYF
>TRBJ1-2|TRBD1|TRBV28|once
TGTGCCAGCAGTTTATCTCCACAGGGGGGTAACTATGGCTACACCTTC
CASSLSPQGGNYGYTF
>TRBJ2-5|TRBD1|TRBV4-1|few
TGCGCCAGCGGCCTTCCGGGACAGCAAGAGACCCAGTACTTC
CASGLPGQQETQYF
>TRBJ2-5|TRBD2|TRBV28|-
TGTGCCAGCAGTTCCGCGGGACTAGCGGGAGGTGGGGAGACCCAGTACTTC
CASSSAGLAGGGETQYF
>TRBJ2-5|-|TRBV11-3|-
TGTGCCAGCAGCCCCGGGACTCAAGAGACCCAGTACTTC
CASSPGTQETQYF
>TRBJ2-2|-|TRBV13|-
TGTGCCAGCAGCTCCAGGGGGAACACCGGGGAGCTGTTTTTT
CASSSRGNTGELFF
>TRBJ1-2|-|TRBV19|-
TGTGCCAGTAGCAATAGCCGGGACTCCGTGTTGTATGGCTACACCTTC
CASSNSRDSVLYGYTF
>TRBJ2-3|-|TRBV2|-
TGTGCCAGCAGGACTGAGGGGGTAAATACGCAGTATTTT
CASRTEGVNTQYF
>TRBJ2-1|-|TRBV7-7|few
TGTGCTAGCAGCCCACGGGTCCAGGGGGGTGGCAATGAGCAGTTCTTC
CASSPRVQGGGNEQFF
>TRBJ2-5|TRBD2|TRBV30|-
TGTGCCTGGAGTGTATACAGCGGGAGTATAGGAGAGACCCAGTACTTC
CAWSVYSGSIGETQYF
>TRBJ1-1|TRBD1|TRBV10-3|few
TGTGCCATCAGTGAACCGGGACAGGGAGCCACTGAAGCTTTCTTT
CAISEPGQGATEAFF